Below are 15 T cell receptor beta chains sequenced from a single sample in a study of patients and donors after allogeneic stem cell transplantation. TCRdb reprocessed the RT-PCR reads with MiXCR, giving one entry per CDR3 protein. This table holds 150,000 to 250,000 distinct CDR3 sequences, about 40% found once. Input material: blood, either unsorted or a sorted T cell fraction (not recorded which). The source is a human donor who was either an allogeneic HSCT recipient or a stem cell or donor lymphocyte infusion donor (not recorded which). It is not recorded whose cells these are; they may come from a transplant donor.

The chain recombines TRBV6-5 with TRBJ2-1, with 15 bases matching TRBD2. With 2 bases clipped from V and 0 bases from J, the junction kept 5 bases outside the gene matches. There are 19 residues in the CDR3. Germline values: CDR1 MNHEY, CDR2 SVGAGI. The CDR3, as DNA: TGTGCCAGCAGTTACCGCGGACTAGCGGGAGGGACCTCCTACAATGAGCAGTTCTTC. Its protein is CASSYRGLAGGTSYNEQFF.

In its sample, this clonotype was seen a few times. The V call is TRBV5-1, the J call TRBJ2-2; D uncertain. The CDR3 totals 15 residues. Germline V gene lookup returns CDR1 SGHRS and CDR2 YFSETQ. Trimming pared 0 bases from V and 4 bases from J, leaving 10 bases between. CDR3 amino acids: CASSLDTSVTGELFF. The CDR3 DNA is TGCGCCAGCAGCTTGGACACTTCGGTCACCGGGGAGCTGTTTTTT.

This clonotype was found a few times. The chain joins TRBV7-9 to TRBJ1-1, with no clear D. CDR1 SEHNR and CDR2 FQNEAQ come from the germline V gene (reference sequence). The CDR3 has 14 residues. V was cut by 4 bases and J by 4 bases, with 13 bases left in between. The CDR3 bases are TGTGCCAGCAGCTCTCCTAGTGTCAGCACTGAAGCTTTCTTT. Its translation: CASSSPSVSTEAFF.

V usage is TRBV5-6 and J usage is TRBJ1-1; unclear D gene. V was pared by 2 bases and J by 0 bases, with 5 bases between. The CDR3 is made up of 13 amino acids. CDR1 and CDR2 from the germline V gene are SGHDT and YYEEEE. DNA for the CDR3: TGTGCCAGCAGCTTCGGCATGAACACTGAAGCTTTCTTT. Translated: CASSFGMNTEAFF.

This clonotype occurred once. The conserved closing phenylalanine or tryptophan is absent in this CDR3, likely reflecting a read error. CDR3 region: CSVFLTGVGTEAFS. In DNA, the CDR3 is TGCAGCGTCTTCTTGACAGGGGTGGGCACTGAAGCTTTCTCT. The chain couples TRBV29-1 to TRBJ1-1, with TRBD1 matching 8 bases. The V segment lost 6 bases and the J segment 4 bases; nucleotides outside the gene matches: 10. Germline loops: CDR1 SQVTM, CDR2 ANQGSEA. CDR3 length equals 14 residues.

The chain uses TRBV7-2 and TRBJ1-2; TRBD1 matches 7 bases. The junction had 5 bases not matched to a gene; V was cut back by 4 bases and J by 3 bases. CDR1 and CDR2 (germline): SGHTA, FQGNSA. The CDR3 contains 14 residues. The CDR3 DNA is TGTGCCAGCAGCTCCCGGGACAGCGACTATGGCTACACCTTC. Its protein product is CASSSRDSDYGYTF.

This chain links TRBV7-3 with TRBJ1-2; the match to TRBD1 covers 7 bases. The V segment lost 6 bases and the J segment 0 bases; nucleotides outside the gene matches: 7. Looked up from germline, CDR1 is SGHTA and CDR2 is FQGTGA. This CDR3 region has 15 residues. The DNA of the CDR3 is TGTGCCAGCAGGGAAGGGACAGCAGCTAACTATGGCTACACCTTC. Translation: CASREGTAANYGYTF.

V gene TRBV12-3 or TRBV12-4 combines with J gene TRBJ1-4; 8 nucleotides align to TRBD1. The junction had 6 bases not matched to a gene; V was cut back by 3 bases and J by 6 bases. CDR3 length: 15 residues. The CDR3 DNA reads TGTGCCAGCAGTTTGCGCCAGGGGGCGGATGAAAAACTGTTTTTT. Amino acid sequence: CASSLRQGADEKLFF.

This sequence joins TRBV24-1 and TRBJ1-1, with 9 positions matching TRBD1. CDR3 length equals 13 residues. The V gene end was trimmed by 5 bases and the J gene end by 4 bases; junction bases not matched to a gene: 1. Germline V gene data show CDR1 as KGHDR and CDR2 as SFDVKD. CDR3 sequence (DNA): TGTGCCACCAGTGTACAGGGGGCCACTGAAGCTTTCTTT. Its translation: CATSVQGATEAFF.

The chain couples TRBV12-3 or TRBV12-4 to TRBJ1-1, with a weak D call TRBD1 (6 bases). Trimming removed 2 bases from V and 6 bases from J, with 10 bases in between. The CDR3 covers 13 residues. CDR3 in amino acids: CASSLRAGAEAFF. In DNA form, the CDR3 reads TGTGCCAGCAGTTTAAGGGCAGGGGCTGAAGCTTTCTTT.

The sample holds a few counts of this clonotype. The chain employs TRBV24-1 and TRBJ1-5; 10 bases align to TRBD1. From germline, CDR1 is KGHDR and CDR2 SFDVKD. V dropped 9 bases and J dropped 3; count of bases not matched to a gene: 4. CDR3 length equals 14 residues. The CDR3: CATGTGALNQPQHF. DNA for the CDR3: TGTGCCACCGGGACAGGGGCCCTCAATCAGCCCCAGCATTTT.

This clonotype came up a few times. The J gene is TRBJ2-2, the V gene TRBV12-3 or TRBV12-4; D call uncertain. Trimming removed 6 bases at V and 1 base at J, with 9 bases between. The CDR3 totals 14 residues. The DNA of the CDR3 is TGTGCCAGCAGCCCGATACTGAACACCGGGGAGCTGTTTTTT. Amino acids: CASSPILNTGELFF.

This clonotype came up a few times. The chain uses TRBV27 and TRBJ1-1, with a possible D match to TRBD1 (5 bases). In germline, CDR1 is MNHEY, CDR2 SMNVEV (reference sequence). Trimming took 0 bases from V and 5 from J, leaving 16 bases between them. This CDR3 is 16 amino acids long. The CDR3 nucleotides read TGTGCCAGCAGTTTATCGATAGTCCCAGGGAAGACTGAAGCTTTCTTT. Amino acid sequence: CASSLSIVPGKTEAFF.

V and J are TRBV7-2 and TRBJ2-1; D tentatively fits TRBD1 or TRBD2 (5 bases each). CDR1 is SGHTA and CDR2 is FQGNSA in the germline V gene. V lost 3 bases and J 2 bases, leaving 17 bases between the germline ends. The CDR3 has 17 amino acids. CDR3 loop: CASSFEGPQVPYNEQFF. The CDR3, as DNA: TGTGCCAGCAGCTTTGAGGGGCCCCAAGTCCCCTACAATGAGCAGTTCTTC.

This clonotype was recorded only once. Here the CDR3 reads CASSQAIQDRAPGELFF. Here the CDR3 DNA reads TGTGCCAGCAGCCAAGCCATTCAAGACAGGGCCCCCGGGGAGCTGTTTTTT. The rearrangement links TRBV3-1 to TRBJ2-2; the match to TRBD1 covers 7 bases. The CDR3 spans 17 residues. The V and J ends lost 1 base and 6 bases, in that order; junction bases with no gene match: 11. Looked up from germline, CDR1 is LGHDT and CDR2 is YNNKEL (reference sequence).